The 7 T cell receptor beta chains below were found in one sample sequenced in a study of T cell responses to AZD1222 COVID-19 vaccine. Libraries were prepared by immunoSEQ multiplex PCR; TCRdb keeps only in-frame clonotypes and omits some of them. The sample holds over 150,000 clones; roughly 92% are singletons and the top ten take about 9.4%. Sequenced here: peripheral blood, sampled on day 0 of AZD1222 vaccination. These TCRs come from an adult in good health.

CDR3 sequence (DNA): TGTGCCAGCAGTTACACTCCGGGGAAAGGAGAGACCCAGTACTTC. Translation gives CASSYTPGKGETQYF. The chain recombines TRBV6-6 with TRBJ2-5, with D possibly being TRBD2 (5 bases). Germline V gene data show CDR1 as MNHNY and CDR2 as SVGAGI (reference sequence). The V and J ends lost 2 bases and 4 bases respectively, with 14 bases between them. The CDR3 loop spans 15 amino acids.

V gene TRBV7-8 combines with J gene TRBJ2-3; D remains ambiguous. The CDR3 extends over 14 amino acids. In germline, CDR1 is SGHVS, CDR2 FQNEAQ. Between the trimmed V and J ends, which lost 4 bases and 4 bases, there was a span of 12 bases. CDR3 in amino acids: CASSYGILADTQYF. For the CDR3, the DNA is TGTGCCAGCAGCTATGGGATTTTAGCAGATACGCAGTATTTT.

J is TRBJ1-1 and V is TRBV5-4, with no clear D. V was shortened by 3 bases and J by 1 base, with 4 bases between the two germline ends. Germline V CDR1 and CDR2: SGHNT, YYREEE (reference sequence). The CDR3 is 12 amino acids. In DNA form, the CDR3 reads TGTGCCAGCAGCTCCACGAACACTGAAGCTTTCTTT. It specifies CASSSTNTEAFF.

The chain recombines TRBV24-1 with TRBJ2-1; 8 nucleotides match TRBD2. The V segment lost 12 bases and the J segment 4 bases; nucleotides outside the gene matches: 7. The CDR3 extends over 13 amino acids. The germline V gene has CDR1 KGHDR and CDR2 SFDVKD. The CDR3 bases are TGTGCCGCCCAAACTAGCGGATACAATGAGCAGTTCTTC. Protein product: CAAQTSGYNEQFF.

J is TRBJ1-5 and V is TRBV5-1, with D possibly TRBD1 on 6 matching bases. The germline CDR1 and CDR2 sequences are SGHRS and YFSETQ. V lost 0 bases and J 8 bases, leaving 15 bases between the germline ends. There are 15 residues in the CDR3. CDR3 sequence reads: CASSLGWGPREPQHF. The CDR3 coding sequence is TGCGCCAGCAGCTTGGGGTGGGGGCCGAGGGAGCCCCAGCATTTT.

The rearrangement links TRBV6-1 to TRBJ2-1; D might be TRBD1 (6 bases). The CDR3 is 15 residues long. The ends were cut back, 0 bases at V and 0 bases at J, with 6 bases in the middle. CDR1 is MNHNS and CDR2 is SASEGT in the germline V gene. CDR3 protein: CASSEAGGSYNEQFF. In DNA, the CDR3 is TGTGCCAGCAGTGAAGCAGGGGGCTCCTACAATGAGCAGTTCTTC.

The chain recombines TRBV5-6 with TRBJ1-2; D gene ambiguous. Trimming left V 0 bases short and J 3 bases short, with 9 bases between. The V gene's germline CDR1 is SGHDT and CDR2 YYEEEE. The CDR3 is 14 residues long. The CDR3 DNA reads TGTGCCAGCAGCTTGGGCGAGGTAGACTATGGCTACACCTTC. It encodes CASSLGEVDYGYTF.